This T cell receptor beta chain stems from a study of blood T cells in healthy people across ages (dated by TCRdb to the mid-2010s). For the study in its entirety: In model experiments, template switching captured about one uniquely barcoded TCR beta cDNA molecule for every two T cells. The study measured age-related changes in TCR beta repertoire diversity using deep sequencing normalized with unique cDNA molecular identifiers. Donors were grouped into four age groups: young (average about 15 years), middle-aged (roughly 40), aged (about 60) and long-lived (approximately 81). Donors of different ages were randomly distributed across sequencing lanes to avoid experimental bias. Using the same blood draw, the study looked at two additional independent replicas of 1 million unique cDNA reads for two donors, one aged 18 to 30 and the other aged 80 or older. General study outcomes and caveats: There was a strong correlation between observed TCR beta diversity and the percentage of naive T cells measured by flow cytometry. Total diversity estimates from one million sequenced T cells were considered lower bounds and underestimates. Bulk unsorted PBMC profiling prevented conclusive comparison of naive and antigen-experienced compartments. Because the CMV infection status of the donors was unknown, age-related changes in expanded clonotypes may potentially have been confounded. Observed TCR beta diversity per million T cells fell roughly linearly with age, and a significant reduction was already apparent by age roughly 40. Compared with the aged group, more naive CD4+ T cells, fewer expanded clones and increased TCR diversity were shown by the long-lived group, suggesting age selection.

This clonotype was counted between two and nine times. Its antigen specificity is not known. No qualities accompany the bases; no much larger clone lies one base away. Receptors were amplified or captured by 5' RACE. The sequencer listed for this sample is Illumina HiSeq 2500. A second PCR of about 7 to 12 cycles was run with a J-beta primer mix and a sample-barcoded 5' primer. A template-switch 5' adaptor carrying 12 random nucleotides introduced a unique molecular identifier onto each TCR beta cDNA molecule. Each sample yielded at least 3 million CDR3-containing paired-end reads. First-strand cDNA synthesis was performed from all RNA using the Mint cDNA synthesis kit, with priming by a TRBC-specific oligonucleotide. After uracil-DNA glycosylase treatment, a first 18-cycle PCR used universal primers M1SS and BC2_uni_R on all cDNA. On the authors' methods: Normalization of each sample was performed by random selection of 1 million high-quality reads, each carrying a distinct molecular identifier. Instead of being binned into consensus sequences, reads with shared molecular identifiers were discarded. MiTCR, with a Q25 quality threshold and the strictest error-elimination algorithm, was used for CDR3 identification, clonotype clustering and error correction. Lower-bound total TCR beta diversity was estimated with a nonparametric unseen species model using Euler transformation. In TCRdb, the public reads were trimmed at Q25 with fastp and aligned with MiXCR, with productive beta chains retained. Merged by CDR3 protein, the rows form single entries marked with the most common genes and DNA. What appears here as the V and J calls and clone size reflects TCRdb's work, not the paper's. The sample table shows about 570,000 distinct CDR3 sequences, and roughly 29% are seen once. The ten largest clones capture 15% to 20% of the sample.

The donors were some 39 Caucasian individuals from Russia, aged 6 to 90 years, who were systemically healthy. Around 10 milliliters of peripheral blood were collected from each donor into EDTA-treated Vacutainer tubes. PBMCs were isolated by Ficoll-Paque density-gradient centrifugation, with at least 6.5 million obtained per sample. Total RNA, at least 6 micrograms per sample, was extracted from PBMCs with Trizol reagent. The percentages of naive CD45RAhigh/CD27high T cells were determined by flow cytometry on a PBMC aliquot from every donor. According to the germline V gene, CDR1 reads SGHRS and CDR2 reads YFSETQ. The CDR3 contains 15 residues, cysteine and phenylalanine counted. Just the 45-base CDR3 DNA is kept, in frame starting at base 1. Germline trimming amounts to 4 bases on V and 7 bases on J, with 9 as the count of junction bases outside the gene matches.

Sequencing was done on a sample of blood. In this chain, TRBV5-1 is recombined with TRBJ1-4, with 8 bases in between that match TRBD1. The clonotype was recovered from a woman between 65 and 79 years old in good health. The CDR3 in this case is CASSNPQGAGEKLFF. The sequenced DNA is TGCGCCAGCAGCAACCCTCAGGGGGCGGGTGAAAAACTGTTTTTT.